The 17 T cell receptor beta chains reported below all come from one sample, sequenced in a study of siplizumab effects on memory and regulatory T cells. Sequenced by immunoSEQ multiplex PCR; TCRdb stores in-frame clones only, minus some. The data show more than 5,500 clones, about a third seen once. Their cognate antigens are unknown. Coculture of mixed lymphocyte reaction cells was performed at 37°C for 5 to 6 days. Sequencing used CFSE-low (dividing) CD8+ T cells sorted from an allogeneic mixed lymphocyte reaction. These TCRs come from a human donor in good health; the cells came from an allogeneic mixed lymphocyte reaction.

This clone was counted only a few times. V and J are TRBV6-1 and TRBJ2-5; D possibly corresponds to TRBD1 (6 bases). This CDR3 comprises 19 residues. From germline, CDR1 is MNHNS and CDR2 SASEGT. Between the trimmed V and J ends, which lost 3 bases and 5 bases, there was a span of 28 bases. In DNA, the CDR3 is TGTGCCAGCAGTGATCCCTTGGTCGCGGGTTCATGGGGGCACGAGACCCAGTACTTC. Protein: CASSDPLVAGSWGHETQYF.

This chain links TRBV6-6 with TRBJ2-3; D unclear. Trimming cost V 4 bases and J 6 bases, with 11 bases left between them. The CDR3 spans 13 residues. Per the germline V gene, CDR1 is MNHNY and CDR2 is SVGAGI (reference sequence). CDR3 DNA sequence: TGTGCCAGCAGTTTAGGGAACCTTGATACGCAGTATTTT. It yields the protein CASSLGNLDTQYF.

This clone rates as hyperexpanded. The CDR3 loop reads CATTRGQSYEQYF. CDR3 sequence (DNA): TGTGCCACCACCCGGGGACAGAGCTACGAGCAGTACTTC. V usage is TRBV5-4 and J usage is TRBJ2-7, with 7 bases fitting TRBD1. Germline CDR1 and CDR2: SGHNT and YYREEE (reference sequence). The CDR3 runs 13 residues. Trimming at V came to 9 bases and at J to 3 bases, leaving 9 bases not matched to a gene.

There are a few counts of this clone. The CDR3 reads CASRGDRVRDTQYF. CDR3 nucleotide sequence: TGTGCCAGCAGGGGAGACAGGGTTAGAGATACGCAGTATTTT. The V gene is TRBV2, the J gene TRBJ2-3; 7 bases line up with TRBD1. Germline assignment: CDR1 SNHLY and CDR2 FYNNEI. CDR3 size: 14 residues. V trimming: 6 bases; J trimming: 5 bases; junction bases outside the gene matches: 8.

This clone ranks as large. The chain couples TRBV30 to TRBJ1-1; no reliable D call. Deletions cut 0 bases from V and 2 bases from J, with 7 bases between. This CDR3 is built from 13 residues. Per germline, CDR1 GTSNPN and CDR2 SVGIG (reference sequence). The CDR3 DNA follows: TGTGCCTGGAGTGTACAGTTCAACACTGAAGCTTTCTTT. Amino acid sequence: CAWSVQFNTEAFF.

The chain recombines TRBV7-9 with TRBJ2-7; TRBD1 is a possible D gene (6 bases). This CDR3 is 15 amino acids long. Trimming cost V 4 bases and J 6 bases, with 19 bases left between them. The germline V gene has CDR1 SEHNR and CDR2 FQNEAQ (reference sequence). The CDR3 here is CASSSRVVGQSEQYF. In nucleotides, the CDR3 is TGTGCCAGCAGCTCCCGGGTGGTCGGACAGAGCGAGCAGTACTTC.

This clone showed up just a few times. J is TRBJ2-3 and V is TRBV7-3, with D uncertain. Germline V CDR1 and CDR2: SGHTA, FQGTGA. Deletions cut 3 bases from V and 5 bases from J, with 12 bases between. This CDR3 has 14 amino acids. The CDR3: CASSFGSGLDTQYF. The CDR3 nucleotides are TGTGCCAGCAGCTTCGGTAGTGGGCTAGATACGCAGTATTTT. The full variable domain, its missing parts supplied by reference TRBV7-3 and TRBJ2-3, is GAGVSQTPSNKVTEKGKYVELRCDPISGHTALYWYRQSLGQGPEFLIYFQGTGAADDSGLPNDRFFAVRPEGSVSTLKIQRTERGDSAVYLCASSFGSGLDTQYFGPGTRLTVL.

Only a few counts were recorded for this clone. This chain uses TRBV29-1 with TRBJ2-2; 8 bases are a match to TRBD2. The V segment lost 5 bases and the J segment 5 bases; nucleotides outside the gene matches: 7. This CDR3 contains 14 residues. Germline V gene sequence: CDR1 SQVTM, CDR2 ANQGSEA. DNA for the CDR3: TGCAGCGTTCAAGGCGGGGGGCGAACCGGGGAGCTGTTTTTT. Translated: CSVQGGGRTGELFF.

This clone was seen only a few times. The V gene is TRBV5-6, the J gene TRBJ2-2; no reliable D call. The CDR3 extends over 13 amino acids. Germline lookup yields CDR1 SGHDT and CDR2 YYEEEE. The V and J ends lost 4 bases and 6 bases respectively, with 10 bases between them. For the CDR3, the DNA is TGTGCCAGCAGCCCGGATGGGGCCGGGGAGCTGTTTTTT. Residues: CASSPDGAGELFF.

The CDR3 reads CASSQGSGSRETQYF. The CDR3 DNA is TGTGCCAGCAGCCAAGGTTCGGGGTCAAGGGAGACCCAGTACTTC. V usage is TRBV14 and J usage is TRBJ2-5; D possibly corresponds to TRBD2 (5 bases). The CDR3 sequence is 15 residues long. The germline CDR1 and CDR2 sequences are SGHDN and FVKESK. The germline V and J ends were trimmed by 1 base and 5 bases, with 14 bases remaining between them.

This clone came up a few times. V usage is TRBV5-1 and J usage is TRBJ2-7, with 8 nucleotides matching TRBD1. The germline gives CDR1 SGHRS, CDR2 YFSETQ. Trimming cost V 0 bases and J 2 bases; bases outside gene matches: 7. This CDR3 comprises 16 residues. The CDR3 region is CASSLGTGFKAYEQYF. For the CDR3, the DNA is TGCGCCAGCAGCTTGGGGACAGGGTTTAAAGCCTACGAGCAGTACTTC.

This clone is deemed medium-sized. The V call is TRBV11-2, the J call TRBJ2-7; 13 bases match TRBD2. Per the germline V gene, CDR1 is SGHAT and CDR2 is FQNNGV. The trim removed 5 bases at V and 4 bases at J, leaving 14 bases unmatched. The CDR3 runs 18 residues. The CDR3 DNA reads TGTGCCAGCAGCCCGGGACTAGCGGGACTTCACCCGGAATACGAGCAGTACTTC. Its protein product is CASSPGLAGLHPEYEQYF. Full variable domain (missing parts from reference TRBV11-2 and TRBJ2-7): EAGVAQSPRYKIIEKRQSVAFWCNPISGHATLYWYQQILGQGPKLLIQFQNNGVVDDSQLPKDRFSAERLKGVDSTLKIQPAKLEDSAVYLCASSPGLAGLHPEYEQYFGPGTRLTVT.

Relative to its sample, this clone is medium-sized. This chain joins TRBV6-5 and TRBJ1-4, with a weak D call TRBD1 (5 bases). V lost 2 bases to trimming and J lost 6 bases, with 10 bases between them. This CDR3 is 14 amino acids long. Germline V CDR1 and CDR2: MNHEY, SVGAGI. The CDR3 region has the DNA TGTGCCAGCAGTTACGGTCAGGGTGATGAAAAACTGTTTTTT. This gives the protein CASSYGQGDEKLFF.

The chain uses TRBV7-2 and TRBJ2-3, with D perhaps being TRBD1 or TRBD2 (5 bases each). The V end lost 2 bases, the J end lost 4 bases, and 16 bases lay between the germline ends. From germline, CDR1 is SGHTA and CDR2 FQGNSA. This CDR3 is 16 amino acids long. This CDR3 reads CASSLMQGDFADTQYF. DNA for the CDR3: TGTGCCAGCAGCTTAATGCAGGGAGACTTTGCAGATACGCAGTATTTT.

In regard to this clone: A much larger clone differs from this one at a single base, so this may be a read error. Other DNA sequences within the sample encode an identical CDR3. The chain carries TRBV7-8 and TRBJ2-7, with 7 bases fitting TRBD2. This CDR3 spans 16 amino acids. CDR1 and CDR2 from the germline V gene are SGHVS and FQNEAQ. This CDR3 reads CASSLGSGTSYYEQYF. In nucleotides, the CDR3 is TGTGCCAGCAGCTTAGGGAGCGGGACCTCGTACTACGAACAGTACTTC. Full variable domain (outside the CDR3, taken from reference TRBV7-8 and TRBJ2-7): GAGVSQSPRYKVAKRGQDVALRCDPISGHVSLFWYQQALGQGPEFLTYFQNEAQLDKSGLPSDRFFAERPEGSVSTLKIQRTQQEDSAVYLCASSLGSGTSYYEQYFGPGTRLTVT.

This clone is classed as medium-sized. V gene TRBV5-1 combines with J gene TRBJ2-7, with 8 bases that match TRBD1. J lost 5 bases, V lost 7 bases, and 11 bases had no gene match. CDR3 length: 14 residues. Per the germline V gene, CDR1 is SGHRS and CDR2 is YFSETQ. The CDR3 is CASRWGTGVDEQYF. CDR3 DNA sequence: TGCGCCAGCCGGTGGGGGACAGGTGTGGACGAGCAGTACTTC. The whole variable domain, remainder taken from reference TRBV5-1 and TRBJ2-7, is KAGVTQTPRYLIKTRGQQVTLSCSPISGHRSVSWYQQTPGQGLQFLFEYFSETQRNKGNFPGRFSGRQFSNSRSEMNVSTLELGDSALYLCASRWGTGVDEQYFGPGTRLTVT.

The CDR3 nucleotides are TGTGCCAGCAGAATATACCCTGGACAGGGTAATCAGCCCCAGCATTTT. Translated: CASRIYPGQGNQPQHF. The V gene is TRBV28, the J gene TRBJ1-5; 8 nucleotides match TRBD1. The trim removed 6 bases at V and 4 bases at J, leaving 11 bases unmatched. This CDR3 has 16 residues. Germline values: CDR1 MDHEN, CDR2 SYDVKM.